This T cell receptor (beta chain) was found in a study of blood T cell repertoires in COVID-19. Study context: Sites across the United States, Italy and Spain contributed samples from acute and convalescent COVID-19.

There are many counts of this clone. In the original analysis: Amplification with reference gene primers provided the estimates of nucleated cell counts. Repertoires were generated with immunoSEQ multiplex PCR, while TCRdb's copy carries only in-frame clones and drops some. The V and J calls and the clone size are those of that table, but D and trimming were determined from the DNA. The repertoire has some 170,000 clones, about 90% of them found once; the top ten carry 0.95% to 1.5%. Participant reports of clinical history set cohort assignment. Sequenced sample: PBMCs or T cells enriched from blood (not recorded which). The TCR originated in a human donor with acute COVID-19. The donor label of this sample is uncertain.

The CDR3 sequence is CASSLSGVDEQYF. The DNA of the CDR3 is TGCGCCAGCAGCCTATCCGGGGTTGACGAGCAGTACTTC. The V gene is TRBV5-1, the J gene TRBJ2-7; TRBD2 is a possible D gene (5 bases). In germline, CDR1 is SGHRS, CDR2 YFSETQ. V lost 4 bases and J 5 bases, leaving 13 bases between the germline ends. The length of the CDR3 is 13 residues.